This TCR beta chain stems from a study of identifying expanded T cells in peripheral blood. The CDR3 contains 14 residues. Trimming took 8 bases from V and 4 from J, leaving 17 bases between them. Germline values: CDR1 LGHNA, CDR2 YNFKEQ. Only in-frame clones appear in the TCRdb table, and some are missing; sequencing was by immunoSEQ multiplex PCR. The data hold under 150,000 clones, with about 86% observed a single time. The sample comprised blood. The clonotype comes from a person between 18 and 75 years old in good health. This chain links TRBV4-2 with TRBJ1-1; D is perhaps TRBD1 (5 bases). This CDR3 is CASSYPRGGTEAFF. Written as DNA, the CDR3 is TGTGCCAGCTCTTACCCCCGGGGGGGCACTGAAGCTTTCTTT.